A selection of T cell receptor beta chains follows, all from one sample in a study of OX40 agonist ivuxolimab in advanced cancers. Sequencing used immunoSEQ multiplex PCR; TCRdb keeps in-frame clones, though not all of them. The sample holds fewer than 65,000 clones, around 92% seen once. The material sequenced was CD4+ or CD8+ T cells sorted from blood, taken in a trial of the OX40 agonist ivuxolimab. The receptors originated from an adult with an advanced solid tumor such as melanoma, head and neck, liver or kidney cancer. CDR3s include the opening cysteine and the closing phenylalanine or tryptophan. A D gene is named only where the DNA matches it firmly. Clone size is shown for a subset of rows, as once, few, many or a class of expanded clone.

CDR3,DNA,V,J,D,size
CASSVRDGGAETQYF,TGTGCCAGCAGCGTCCGGGACGGTGGGGCAGAGACCCAGTACTTC,TRBV9,TRBJ2-5,NA,NA
CASSPRVFGLPNYGYTF,TGTGCCAGCAGTCCTCGAGTTTTTGGGCTACCTAACTATGGCTACACCTTC,TRBV28,TRBJ1-2,NA,NA
CASSLSGRGYNEQFF,TGTGCCAGCAGCCTTAGCGGGAGAGGGTACAATGAGCAGTTCTTC,TRBV7-6,TRBJ2-1,TRBD2,NA
CASSSRVGSYNEQFF,TGTGCCAGCAGTTCCAGGGTTGGCTCCTACAATGAGCAGTTCTTC,TRBV6-5,TRBJ2-1,NA,NA
CASSLSGYRGLGEKLFF,TGTGCCAGCAGTTTATCCGGTTACAGGGGGCTGGGTGAAAAACTGTTTTTT,TRBV27,TRBJ1-4,TRBD1,NA
CASSLKLAGYEQYF,TGTGCCAGCAGTTTAAAGCTAGCGGGTTACGAGCAGTACTTC,TRBV27,TRBJ2-7,TRBD2,once
CASSIRLAGNNEQFF,TGTGCCAGTAGTATCAGGCTAGCGGGAAACAATGAGCAGTTCTTC,TRBV19,TRBJ2-1,TRBD2,NA
CASSQDRISYYEQYF,TGCGCCAGCAGCCAAGACAGGATCTCCTACTACGAGCAGTACTTC,TRBV4-3,TRBJ2-7,NA,once
CASSLSAVGLYNEQFF,TGTGCCAGCAGTTTAAGCGCAGTTGGGCTCTACAATGAGCAGTTCTTC,TRBV27,TRBJ2-1,NA,NA
CSVEANEQYF,TGCAGCGTTGAGGCGAACGAGCAGTACTTC,TRBV29-1,TRBJ2-7,NA,NA
CASSSSTHVRNEQFF,TGTGCCAGCAGCTCCTCTACGCACGTCCGCAATGAGCAGTTCTTC,TRBV13,TRBJ2-1,NA,NA
CASSPDRGPYEQYF,TGTGCCAGCAGCCCGGACAGGGGGCCTTACGAGCAGTACTTC,TRBV7-9,TRBJ2-7,TRBD1,NA
CASSPGTGGYEQYF,TGTGCCAGCTCCCCCGGGACAGGGGGGTACGAGCAGTACTTC,TRBV18,TRBJ2-7,TRBD1,NA
CASSSGQGYEQYF,TGTGCCAGTAGTTCGGGACAGGGGTACGAGCAGTACTTC,TRBV19,TRBJ2-7,TRBD1,once
CASSPYLGQGGVRTEAFF,TGTGCCAGCAGTCCATACCTAGGACAGGGGGGGGTGAGGACTGAAGCTTTCTTT,TRBV28,TRBJ1-1,TRBD1,once
CASSSGGTEAFF,TGTGCCAGCAGTTCGGGCGGCACTGAAGCTTTCTTT,TRBV27,TRBJ1-1,NA,NA
CASSLTGSNEQFF,TGTGCCAGCAGCTTAACAGGGTCCAATGAGCAGTTCTTC,TRBV11-3,TRBJ2-1,NA,NA
CASSLEYPRDNEQFF,TGTGCCAGCAGCCTAGAATATCCGAGAGACAATGAGCAGTTCTTC,TRBV7-2,TRBJ2-1,NA,once
CSVAFVGQGVYEQYF,TGCAGCGTTGCCTTTGTTGGACAGGGCGTCTACGAGCAGTACTTC,TRBV29-1,TRBJ2-7,TRBD1,NA
CASSAKGLAVQETQYF,TGTGCCAGCAGCGCAAAAGGACTAGCGGTGCAAGAGACCCAGTACTTC,TRBV9,TRBJ2-5,TRBD2,NA
CAWSVLGGSEAFF,TGTGCCTGGAGTGTATTGGGAGGGAGTGAAGCTTTCTTT,TRBV30,TRBJ1-1,NA,NA
CASSTSGIFTEAFF,TGTGCCAGCAGTACAAGTGGGATTTTCACTGAAGCTTTCTTT,TRBV27,TRBJ1-1,NA,NA
CAWSVPGGGETQYF,TGTGCCTGGAGTGTACCCGGGGGCGGGGAGACCCAGTACTTC,TRBV30,TRBJ2-5,NA,NA
CASSHGTTVHYGYTF,TGTGCCAGCAGCCACGGGACCACTGTGCACTATGGCTACACCTTC,TRBV5-8,TRBJ1-2,NA,NA
CASSSLERTAYYEQYF,TGTGCCAGCAGCAGCCTAGAGAGAACCGCCTACTACGAGCAGTACTTC,TRBV13,TRBJ2-7,NA,NA
CASSQIRADTQYF,TGCGCCAGCAGCCAAATTAGGGCAGATACGCAGTATTTT,TRBV4-3,TRBJ2-3,NA,NA